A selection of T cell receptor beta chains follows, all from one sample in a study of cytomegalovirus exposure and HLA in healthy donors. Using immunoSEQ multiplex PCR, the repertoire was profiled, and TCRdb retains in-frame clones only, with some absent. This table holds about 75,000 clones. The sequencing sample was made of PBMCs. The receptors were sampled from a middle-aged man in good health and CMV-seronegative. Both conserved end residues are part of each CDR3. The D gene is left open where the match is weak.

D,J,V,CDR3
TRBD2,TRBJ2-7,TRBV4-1,CASSQETKGRGEQYF
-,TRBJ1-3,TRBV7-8,CASSLAIQISGNTIYF
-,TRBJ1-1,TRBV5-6,CASSRSFEAFF
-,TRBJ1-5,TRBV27,CASSWSRDQPQHF
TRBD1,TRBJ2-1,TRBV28,CASSYPSGTGDHEQFF
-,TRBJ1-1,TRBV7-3,CASSSGQNTEAFF
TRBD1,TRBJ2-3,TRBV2,CASSPSGTGNTDTQYF
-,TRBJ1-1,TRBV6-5,CASSTGRLNTEAFF
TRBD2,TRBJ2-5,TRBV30,CAWSGTSGGPETQYF
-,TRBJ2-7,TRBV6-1,CASSIDRLREQYF
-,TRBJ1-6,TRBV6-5,CASSYSLSSYNSPLHF
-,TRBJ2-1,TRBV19,CASSSGLETEQFF
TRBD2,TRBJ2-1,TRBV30,CAWKRGMNSYNEQFF
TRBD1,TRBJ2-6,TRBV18,CASSPSQGAVSGANVLTF
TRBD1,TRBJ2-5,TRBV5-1,CASSLVTGSGETQYF
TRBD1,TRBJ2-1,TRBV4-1,CASSLPPFGDSLSNEQFF
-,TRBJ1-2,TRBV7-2,CASSSSRFDYGYTF
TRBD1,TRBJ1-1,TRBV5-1,CASSLAGTAVTTEAFF
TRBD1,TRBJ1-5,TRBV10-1,CASSDRGNQPQHF
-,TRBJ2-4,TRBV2,CASSEANAVGKNIQYF
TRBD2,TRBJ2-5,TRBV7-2,CASSLELAGGHTQYF
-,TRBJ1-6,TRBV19,CASKDLQDFYNSPLHF
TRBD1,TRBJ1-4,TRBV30,CAWATGVNEKLFF
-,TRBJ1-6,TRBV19,CASTTVSSYNSPLHF
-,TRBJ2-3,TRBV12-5,CASGASRVNTDTQYF
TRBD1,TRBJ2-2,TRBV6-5,CASSPDRGRPGELFF
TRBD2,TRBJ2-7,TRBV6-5,CASQRLAEAYEQYF
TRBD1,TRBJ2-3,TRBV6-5,CASSPGTGAPDTQYF
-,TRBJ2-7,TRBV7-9,CASSSYQGGQYF
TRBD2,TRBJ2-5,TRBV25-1,CASSPSGLAAQGTQYF